The sequence of this T cell receptor (beta chain) was determined in a study of blood T cell repertoires in COVID-19. This clone was detected only a few times. Assay: immunoSEQ multiplex PCR; the TCRdb copy retains only in-frame clones and omits some. The sample shows around 250,000 clones, 88% of them seen only once. V shed 0 bases and J shed 4 bases, with 5 bases lying between them. Per the germline V gene, CDR1 is SGHDT and CDR2 is YYEEEE. This CDR3 is 13 amino acids long. The TCR comes from a woman in her thirties or forties with acute COVID-19. The genes are TRBV5-6 and TRBJ2-1; D is uncertain. The sequenced material came from PBMCs or T cells enriched from blood (not recorded which). CDR3 residues: CASSLGGYNEQFF. CDR3 in DNA: TGTGCCAGCAGCTTGGGAGGTTACAATGAGCAGTTCTTC.